This T cell receptor beta chain was observed in a study of Ad26.COV2.S vaccination and SARS-CoV-2 variants. Described treatment: some 20 received Ad26.COV2.S at low or high dose, single or two shots; roughly 5 received placebo; per-sample allocation not given. Each sample was drawn 63 days after the first injection (of vaccine or placebo). CDR1 and CDR2 from the germline V gene are SNHLY and FYNNEI. The V segment lost 7 bases and the J segment 6 bases; nucleotides outside the gene matches: 9. The CDR3 contains 14 residues. The method was immunoSEQ multiplex PCR; TCRdb's version includes in-frame clones alone and lacks a portion of them. The sample yields roughly 420,000 clones, 89% seen once.

The source of this sequence is a person between 18 and 65 years old who received the Ad26.COV2.S COVID-19 vaccine or a placebo. Sample: peripheral blood, taken in a trial of Ad26.COV2.S vaccine versus placebo. This sequence joins TRBV2 and TRBJ2-4, with 7 bases matching TRBD2. The CDR3 reads CASTLNPGGNIQYF. The DNA of the CDR3 is TGTGCCAGCACCTTGAATCCGGGGGGAAACATTCAGTACTTC.